A single sample gave rise to the 13 T cell receptor beta chains below, sequenced in a study of blood T cell repertoires in COVID-19. Sequenced by immunoSEQ multiplex PCR; TCRdb stores in-frame clones only, minus some. The data show roughly 26,000 clones, with over 70% seen just once and about 25% held by the top ten. Source material: peripheral blood. The receptor set was obtained from a human donor with active COVID-19. The donor label of this sample is uncertain.

The chain uses TRBV6-6 and TRBJ2-7; 7 positions match TRBD1. J was trimmed by 3 bases and V by 5 bases; bases with no gene match: 13. CDR1 and CDR2 from the germline V gene are MNHNY and SVGAGI (reference sequence). This CDR3 region has 16 residues. In nucleotides, the CDR3 is TGTGCCAGCAGTCGAGCCCCAGGACAGGTGGACTACGAGCAGTACTTC. Translated: CASSRAPGQVDYEQYF.

The J gene is TRBJ2-1, the V gene TRBV19; D gene ambiguous. The germline V gene has CDR1 LNHDA and CDR2 SQIVND (reference sequence). Trimming removed 7 bases at V and 0 bases at J, with 16 bases between. This CDR3 region has 16 residues. CDR3 DNA sequence: TGTGCCAGTACGGATGCTAGGATGAGCTCCTACAATGAGCAGTTCTTC. Protein: CASTDARMSSYNEQFF.

V is TRBV7-3 and J is TRBJ2-1, with a tentative D call TRBD2 (6 bases). Trimming stripped 1 base from V and 8 bases from J, with 15 bases between. The CDR3 extends over 15 amino acids. CDR1 SGHTA and CDR2 FQGTGA come from the germline V gene. In DNA, the CDR3 is TGTGCCAGCAGCTTAAGACTAGGGTTAGGGGATGAGCAGTTCTTC. Its translation is CASSLRLGLGDEQFF.

This clone was found a few times. This rearrangement joins TRBV29-1 to TRBJ2-2; tentative D call: TRBD2 (6 bases). Germline loops: CDR1 SQVTM, CDR2 ANQGSEA. The V gene lost 3 bases and the J gene lost 7 bases, with 9 bases spanning the gap. The CDR3 extends over 12 amino acids. CDR3 loop: CSVDLRGGELFF. The DNA for the CDR3 is TGCAGCGTTGATTTGCGGGGCGGGGAGCTGTTTTTT.

The chain is built from TRBV19 and TRBJ2-5, with a tentative D call TRBD2 (5 bases). Trimming shortened V by 5 bases and J by 4 bases, and 11 bases separated the two germline ends. Germline V CDR1 and CDR2: LNHDA, SQIVND (reference sequence). The CDR3 is 13 amino acids. CDR3 in amino acids: CASSYTRGETQYF. As DNA, the CDR3 is TGTGCCAGTAGTTACACACGGGGAGAGACCCAGTACTTC. Combining the CDR3 with reference TRBV19 and TRBJ2-5 gives the whole variable domain DGGITQSPKYLFRKEGQNVTLSCEQNLNHDAMYWYRQDPGQGLRLIYYSQIVNDFQKGDIAEGYSVSREKKESFPLTVTSAQKNPTAFYLCASSYTRGETQYFGPGTRLLVL.

V gene TRBV5-6 combines with J gene TRBJ2-4; 8 nucleotides align to TRBD2. Germline V gene lookup returns CDR1 SGHDT and CDR2 YYEEEE. The CDR3 is made up of 15 amino acids. The ends lost 4 bases at V and 5 bases at J; junction bases unmatched: 8. The CDR3 DNA follows: TGTGCCAGCAGCCCGACGACTAGCGCGCAAAACATTCAGTACTTC. It translates to CASSPTTSAQNIQYF.

The chain is built from TRBV28 and TRBJ1-5; D perhaps matches TRBD1 (6 bases). The CDR3 runs 15 residues. The V gene's germline CDR1 is MDHEN and CDR2 SYDVKM. The V end lost 3 bases, the J end lost 6 bases, and 15 bases lay between the germline ends. The CDR3 here is CASSFSGGASQPQHF. Here the CDR3 DNA reads TGTGCCAGCAGTTTTTCGGGGGGCGCCTCTCAGCCCCAGCATTTT.

This clone was detected only a few times. The chain joins TRBV14 to TRBJ2-2; tentatively, D is TRBD2 (5 bases). In germline, CDR1 is SGHDN, CDR2 FVKESK. Trimming cost V 4 bases and J 2 bases, with 17 bases left between them. The length of the CDR3 is 17 residues. The CDR3 coding sequence is TGTGCCAGCAGCCCCTTATCGCTGAGGGAAAACACCGGGGAGCTGTTTTTT. Protein product: CASSPLSLRENTGELFF.

This clone showed up just a few times. In DNA, the CDR3 is TGTGCCAGCAGGATCGAGGGTTACGAGCAGTACTTC. Amino acid sequence: CASRIEGYEQYF. V is TRBV28 and J is TRBJ2-7; possibly TRBD2 for D (5 bases). Trimming shortened V by 6 bases and J by 4 bases, and 10 bases separated the two germline ends. Germline V CDR1 and CDR2: MDHEN, SYDVKM. The CDR3 is 12 residues long. Together with reference TRBV28 and TRBJ2-7, the CDR3 gives the full variable domain: DVKVTQSSRYLVKRTGEKVFLECVQDMDHENMFWYRQDPGLGLRLIYFSYDVKMKEKGDIPEGYSVSREKKERFSLILESASTNQTSMYLCASRIEGYEQYFGPGTRLTVT.

V usage is TRBV5-5 and J usage is TRBJ1-6, with 7 bases identical to TRBD1. The CDR3 sequence is 15 residues long. The germline V gene encodes CDR1 SGHKS and CDR2 YYEKEE (reference sequence). V was clipped by 1 base and J by 10 bases; unmatched bases: 8. The CDR3 nucleotides are TGTGCCAGCAGCTTGCGGGACCTAGGGGGCTCACCCCTCCACTTT. Translating gives CASSLRDLGGSPLHF.

The chain is built from TRBV24-1 and TRBJ1-4; D is possibly TRBD1 (6 bases). The germline CDR1 and CDR2 sequences are KGHDR and SFDVKD. CDR3 size: 14 residues. The V end was cut by 6 bases, the J end by 0 bases, with 7 bases between. This CDR3 is CATSRTATNEKLFF. CDR3 sequence (DNA): TGTGCCACCAGTCGGACAGCAACTAATGAAAAACTGTTTTTT.

By frequency in the sample, this clone is medium-sized. This chain connects TRBV14 to TRBJ2-7; 9 bases are a match to TRBD1. The CDR3 runs to 13 residues. Per germline, CDR1 SGHDN and CDR2 FVKESK. Unmatched junction bases numbered 5, after V lost 5 bases and J lost 6 bases. The CDR3 spells CASSRTGVGEQYF. The CDR3, as DNA: TGTGCCAGCAGCAGGACAGGGGTAGGCGAGCAGTACTTC.

This rearrangement joins TRBV7-2 to TRBJ2-7; 7 nucleotides agree with TRBD1. V lost 0 bases to trimming and J lost 4 bases; unmatched junction nucleotides: 3. CDR3 size: 14 residues. Looked up from germline, CDR1 is SGHTA and CDR2 is FQGNSA. In nucleotides, the CDR3 is TGTGCCAGCAGCTTAGCGTTACAGGGGTACGAGCAGTACTTC. Amino acids: CASSLALQGYEQYF.